This is a list of T cell receptor beta chains from one sample in a study of beta chain features in type 1 diabetes. Data came from immunoSEQ multiplex PCR; TCRdb stores just in-frame clones and leaves some out. The top ten clones hold more than 0.08% of a sample with 620,000 or so clones, roughly 16% of them seen once. The sample taken for sequencing was naive CD4+ T cells from blood. These receptors were taken from a man younger than 35 in good health. Each CDR3 is given with its conserved first and last residue. The D gene is left open where the match is weak. Not every row has a clone size; where given, it reads once, few, many or a size class.

.,14,TRBJ2-2,TRBV7-3,.,CASRRGRNTGELFF,TGTGCCAGCAGGAGGGGTCGGAACACCGGGGAGCTGTTTTTT
few,14,TRBJ1-5,TRBV4-3,TRBD1,CASSQDRVSQPQHF,TGCGCCAGCAGCCAGGACAGGGTTTCACAGCCCCAGCATTTT
.,15,TRBJ1-1,TRBV9,TRBD1,CASSAQDRGLTEAFF,TGTGCCAGCAGCGCCCAAGACAGGGGGCTAACTGAAGCTTTCTTT
.,12,TRBJ1-2,TRBV6-6,.,CASWQGNYGYTF,TGTGCCAGCTGGCAGGGTAACTATGGCTACACCTTC
few,18,TRBJ2-3,TRBV5-1,TRBD1,CASSLNQGAPLYTDTQYF,TGCGCCAGCAGCTTAAACCAGGGGGCCCCTCTTTACACAGATACGCAGTATTTT
.,15,TRBJ2-3,TRBV5-1,TRBD1,CASSLDRARTNTQYF,TGCGCCAGCAGCCTGGACAGGGCCCGCACAAATACGCAGTATTTT
.,15,TRBJ2-1,TRBV5-4,TRBD2,CASSRASGLRNEQFF,TGTGCCAGCAGCCGGGCTAGCGGGTTGAGGAATGAGCAGTTCTTC
.,17,TRBJ2-6,TRBV28,.,CAISPNRWGSGANVLTF,TGTGCCATCTCTCCCAACCGTTGGGGATCCGGGGCCAACGTCCTGACTTTC
.,12,TRBJ2-1,TRBV28,.,CASSLRVGEQFF,TGTGCCAGCAGTCTTAGAGTCGGTGAGCAGTTCTTC
few,15,TRBJ2-3,TRBV6-1,TRBD2,CASRALGLGTDTQYF,TGTGCCAGCAGGGCCTTGGGACTAGGCACAGATACGCAGTATTTT
.,14,TRBJ1-1,TRBV18,.,CASSAGAGDTEAFF,TGTGCCAGCTCAGCGGGGGCAGGGGACACTGAAGCTTTCTTT
.,15,TRBJ2-1,TRBV5-1,TRBD2,CASRLGGFGYNEQFF,TGCGCCAGCAGACTGGGAGGGTTTGGTTACAATGAGCAGTTCTTC
.,15,TRBJ1-2,TRBV7-2,TRBD1,CASSKGQGANYGYTF,TGTGCCAGCAGCAAAGGACAGGGGGCTAACTATGGCTACACCTTC
.,15,TRBJ1-3,TRBV29-1,.,CSVRRGTNSGNTIYF,TGCAGCGTTCGAAGGGGAACCAACTCTGGAAACACCATATATTTT
.,15,TRBJ1-5,TRBV19,.,CASSIYRQTGQPQHF,TGTGCCAGTAGTATATATAGACAGACCGGGCAGCCCCAGCATTTT
few,12,TRBJ2-1,TRBV28,.,CASSGGNNEQFF,TGTGCCAGCAGTGGAGGAAACAATGAGCAGTTCTTC
few,15,TRBJ1-2,TRBV4-3,.,CASSQDYQQGNGYTF,TGCGCCAGCAGCCAAGATTATCAACAGGGAAATGGCTACACCTTC
.,14,TRBJ1-1,TRBV29-1,.,CSVPGWPMNTEAFF,TGCAGCGTTCCAGGATGGCCGATGAACACTGAAGCTTTCTTT
few,16,TRBJ2-7,TRBV27,TRBD2,CASNGLAGEGSYEQYF,TGTGCCAGCAATGGACTAGCGGGAGAAGGGTCCTACGAGCAGTACTTC
.,15,TRBJ2-2,TRBV9,TRBD1,CASSGQGGWAGELFF,TGTGCCAGCAGCGGACAGGGCGGCTGGGCCGGGGAGCTGTTTTTT
many,13,TRBJ1-1,TRBV7-9,.,CASSSQLNTEAFF,TGTGCCAGCAGCTCACAACTTAACACTGAAGCTTTCTTT
few,15,TRBJ1-4,TRBV5-6,.,CASSRRQVGGEKLFF,TGTGCCAGCAGCCGACGACAGGTCGGGGGGGAAAAACTGTTTTTT
few,23,TRBJ2-1,TRBV27,TRBD2,CASSRYRQALGSGRGSSYNEQFF,TGTGCCAGCAGTAGATACCGCCAAGCCTTGGGTAGCGGGAGGGGGAGCTCCTACAATGAGCAGTTCTTC
few,11,TRBJ2-2,TRBV10-3,.,CAIKLSGELFF,TGTGCCATCAAACTTTCCGGGGAGCTGTTTTTT
few,14,TRBJ2-3,TRBV5-4,.,CASSLFEGTDTQYF,TGTGCCAGCAGCTTGTTCGAGGGCACAGATACGCAGTATTTT
few,15,TRBJ2-7,TRBV5-5,.,CASSLAGGGSYEQYF,TGTGCCAGCAGCTTGGCTGGGGGAGGTTCCTACGAGCAGTACTTC
.,15,TRBJ1-2,TRBV5-4,TRBD1,CASSLVTGNWLGYTF,TGTGCCAGCAGCTTGGTGACAGGGAATTGGCTTGGCTACACCTTC
few,14,TRBJ2-7,TRBV5-1,TRBD2,CASSLPSGSDEQYF,TGCGCCAGCAGCCTTCCTAGCGGGAGCGACGAGCAGTACTTC
.,14,TRBJ2-7,TRBV9,TRBD1,CASSVRDRGYEQYF,TGTGCCAGCAGCGTAAGGGACAGGGGGTACGAGCAGTACTTC
many,12,TRBJ2-6,TRBV6-4,.,CASSAGANVLTF,TGTGCCAGCAGTGCTGGGGCCAACGTCCTGACTTTC
.,12,TRBJ2-5,TRBV6-6,.,CASSYTQETQYF,TGTGCCAGCAGTTATACCCAAGAGACCCAGTACTTC
.,15,TRBJ2-5,TRBV7-9,TRBD1,CASSVDRGVQETQYF,TGTGCCAGCAGCGTTGACAGGGGCGTCCAAGAGACCCAGTACTTC
.,14,TRBJ1-1,TRBV27,.,CASSSFGGGTEAFF,TGTGCCAGCAGTTCCTTTGGGGGGGGCACTGAAGCTTTCTTT
few,15,TRBJ2-3,TRBV7-8,.,CASSLDRFESDTQYF,TGTGCCAGCAGCTTAGACAGGTTCGAATCAGATACGCAGTATTTT
.,15,TRBJ1-5,TRBV18,.,CASSPQAGNNQPQHF,TGTGCCAGCTCACCTCAGGCAGGGAACAATCAGCCCCAGCATTTT
few,14,TRBJ2-5,TRBV14,.,CASSQVRGLETQYF,TGTGCCAGCAGCCAAGTAAGAGGGCTGGAGACCCAGTACTTC
.,14,TRBJ2-5,TRBV30,.,CAWSEGGIRETQYF,TGTGCCTGGAGCGAAGGAGGGATAAGGGAGACCCAGTACTTC
few,13,TRBJ1-2,TRBV29-1,.,CSTEATGNYGYTF,TGCAGCACAGAAGCGACAGGAAACTATGGCTACACCTTC
.,13,TRBJ2-2,TRBV18,TRBD1,CASSPGQVSELFF,TGTGCCAGCTCACCGGGACAGGTCTCGGAACTGTTTTTT
.,18,TRBJ2-1,TRBV9,.,CASSVAVVPRGGSNEQFF,TGTGCCAGCAGCGTAGCTGTTGTGCCCAGGGGGGGCTCCAATGAGCAGTTCTTC
.,12,TRBJ1-1,TRBV15,.,CATNQGGTEAFF,TGTGCCACCAACCAGGGCGGCACTGAAGCTTTCTTT
.,15,TRBJ2-6,TRBV10-3,.,CAIKSGVAGANVLTF,TGTGCCATCAAATCAGGGGTAGCTGGGGCCAACGTCCTGACTTTC
few,15,TRBJ2-5,TRBV28,TRBD1,CASSPGTGFGETQYF,TGTGCCAGCAGCCCCGGGACAGGGTTTGGAGAGACCCAGTACTTC
.,16,TRBJ2-4,TRBV18,.,CASSRLLEVGKNIQYF,TGTGCCAGCTCACGACTACTTGAAGTAGGCAAAAACATTCAGTACTTC
.,15,TRBJ1-2,TRBV28,TRBD1,CASSFEGGQGYGYTF,TGTGCCAGCAGTTTCGAGGGAGGACAGGGATATGGCTACACCTTC
few,13,TRBJ1-2,TRBV27,.,CASSSSVGYGYTF,TGTGCCAGCAGTTCATCAGTGGGGTATGGCTACACCTTC
few,16,TRBJ2-1,TRBV9,TRBD1,CASSISGTGGGNEQFF,TGTGCCAGCAGCATCTCTGGGACAGGCGGTGGCAATGAGCAGTTCTTC
.,16,TRBJ2-6,TRBV5-6,.,CASSGLLGSGANVLTF,TGTGCCAGCAGCGGGCTTCTGGGCTCTGGGGCCAACGTCCTGACTTTC
few,14,TRBJ2-7,TRBV28,TRBD2,CASSRGGSSYEQYF,TGTGCCAGCAGCCGGGGCGGGAGCTCCTACGAGCAGTACTTC
few,18,TRBJ2-6,TRBV7-9,TRBD1,CASSLDRGQFSGANVLTF,TGTGCCAGCAGCTTGGACAGGGGGCAGTTTTCTGGGGCCAACGTCCTGACTTTC
few,14,TRBJ2-7,TRBV5-1,.,CASSPSSQSYEQYF,TGCGCCAGCAGCCCTTCGTCGCAGTCCTACGAGCAGTACTTC
few,14,TRBJ2-1,TRBV19,TRBD2,CASRTAGAYNEQFF,TGTGCCAGTAGAACGGCGGGAGCGTACAATGAGCAGTTCTTC
few,13,TRBJ1-1,TRBV27,TRBD1,CASSLQGISEAFF,TGTGCCAGCAGCTTACAGGGGATTTCTGAAGCTTTCTTT
.,11,TRBJ2-1,TRBV19,.,CASRSRDEQFF,TGTGCCAGTAGATCGAGGGATGAGCAGTTCTTC
.,13,TRBJ2-7,TRBV19,TRBD1,CASSGTGIRGQYF,TGTGCCAGTTCCGGGACAGGCATACGCGGGCAGTACTTC